This entry lists 24 T cell receptor beta chains sequenced from one sample in a study of cytomegalovirus exposure and HLA in healthy donors. PCR used 60 Vbeta primers and 13 Jbeta primers. Some clones are missing from TCRdb's copy, which holds only in-frame ones; the method was immunoSEQ multiplex PCR. The sample has around 200,000 clones, approximately 84% seen once. Sequencing used PBMCs. The receptors come from a woman between 50 and 59 years old in good health and CMV-seropositive.

This chain uses TRBV6-1 with TRBJ1-2; D may be TRBD1 (5 bases). The CDR3 spans 13 residues. The germline gives CDR1 MNHNS, CDR2 SASEGT. The ends were cut back, 6 bases at V and 4 bases at J, with 12 bases in the middle. The CDR3 sequence: CASSPPDSYGYTF. DNA for the CDR3: TGTGCCAGCAGCCCCCCCGACAGCTATGGCTACACCTTC.

The chain uses TRBV30 and TRBJ1-3, with 8 bases lining up with TRBD1. Germline CDR1 GTSNPN, CDR2 SVGIG (reference sequence). CDR3 length: 12 residues. V lost 6 bases, J lost 4 bases, and 2 bases stayed unmatched. CDR3 region: CACRTGGNTIYF. The CDR3 DNA is TGTGCCTGTCGGACAGGGGGAAACACCATATATTTT.

The chain carries TRBV6-5 and TRBJ1-1, with D hard to call. Germline CDR1 and CDR2: MNHEY and SVGAGI. This CDR3 spans 13 amino acids. Trimming took off 6 bases at V and 5 bases at J, with 13 bases between the two ends. The CDR3 DNA follows: TGTGCCAGCAGCCCCGAGTTCGGGACTGAAGCTTTCTTT. Its protein is CASSPEFGTEAFF.

This clone came up once. This sequence joins TRBV25-1 and TRBJ1-1; 8 bases agree with TRBD1. The V gene's germline CDR1 is MGHDK and CDR2 SYGVNS. V lost 4 bases, J lost 3 bases, and 13 bases stayed unmatched. This CDR3 has 17 amino acids. The CDR3 reads CASSANGDRRGDTEAFF. The DNA for the CDR3 is TGTGCCAGCAGTGCCAATGGGGACAGGAGGGGAGACACTGAAGCTTTCTTT.

The V call is TRBV11-2, the J call TRBJ2-1, with a weak D call TRBD2 (5 bases). The V and J ends lost 0 bases and 4 bases respectively, with 13 bases between them. The CDR3 has 16 residues. Germline V gives CDR1 SGHAT, CDR2 FQNNGV. The CDR3 nucleotides are TGTGCCAGCAGCTTAGAGTTTGTCTTAGCGTACAATGAGCAGTTCTTC. Amino acids: CASSLEFVLAYNEQFF.

In this sample, this clone turned up once. The junction does not match germline at one end; this may be a read error. The chain uses TRBV5-1 and TRBJ2-1, with TRBD2 matching 8 bases. The CDR3 has 16 residues. Germline CDR1 reads SGHRS; CDR2 reads YFSETQ. CDR3 coding DNA: TGTGCCAGCAGCTTGGCGCGGGGGGCAGGGGTGGATGAGCAGTTCTTC. This codes for CASSLARGAGVDEQFF. Complete variable domain (other parts from reference TRBV5-1 and TRBJ2-1): KAGVTQTPRYLIKTRGQQVTLSCSPISGHRSVSWYQQTPGQGLQFLFEYFSETQRNKGNFPGRFSGRQFSNSRSEMNVSTLELGDSALYLCASSLARGAGVDEQFFGPGTRLTVL.

The chain couples TRBV7-2 to TRBJ1-6; D is perhaps TRBD1 (5 bases). CDR3 length: 15 residues. Germline CDR1 is SGHTA and CDR2 is FQGNSA. Between the trimmed V and J ends, which lost 1 base and 5 bases, there was a span of 9 bases. This CDR3 reads CASSLDGRDNSPLHF. Written as DNA, the CDR3 is TGTGCCAGCAGCTTAGACGGCAGGGATAATTCACCCCTCCACTTT.

The chain has TRBV5-1 and TRBJ2-1; TRBD2 might be the D (6 bases). Trimming shortened V by 3 bases and J by 4 bases, and 20 bases separated the two germline ends. Germline CDR1 SGHRS, CDR2 YFSETQ. There are 17 residues in the CDR3. The CDR3: CASSSTWDSSYYNEQFF. The CDR3, as DNA: TGCGCCAGCAGCTCCACATGGGACTCTTCGTATTACAATGAGCAGTTCTTC. Drawing the rest from reference TRBV5-1 and TRBJ2-1, the complete variable domain is KAGVTQTPRYLIKTRGQQVTLSCSPISGHRSVSWYQQTPGQGLQFLFEYFSETQRNKGNFPGRFSGRQFSNSRSEMNVSTLELGDSALYLCASSSTWDSSYYNEQFFGPGTRLTVL.

The rearrangement links TRBV28 to TRBJ1-2, with D possibly TRBD1 on 5 matching bases. The CDR3 runs to 13 residues. V gave up 4 bases and J gave up 3 bases, with 9 bases separating them. CDR1 MDHEN and CDR2 SYDVKM come from the germline V gene. The CDR3 spells CASSSLQDYGYTF. CDR3 DNA: TGTGCCAGCAGTTCGCTACAGGACTATGGCTACACCTTC.

The rearrangement links TRBV19 to TRBJ2-1; 7 bases match TRBD1. The length of the CDR3 is 15 residues. Trimming took 4 bases from V and 7 from J; bases not matched to a gene: 10. CDR1 and CDR2 from the germline V gene are LNHDA and SQIVND (reference sequence). CDR3 sequence reads: CASSRQGVIYNEQFF. CDR3 nucleotides: TGTGCCAGTAGTAGGCAGGGGGTCATCTATAATGAGCAGTTCTTC.

This clone appeared once. This chain uses TRBV2 with TRBJ1-4; D gene uncertain. Germline V gives CDR1 SNHLY, CDR2 FYNNEI. The CDR3 loop spans 14 amino acids. The V gene lost 6 bases and the J gene lost 0 bases, with 8 bases spanning the gap. The CDR3 bases are TGTGCCAGCAGCGAGAGTGCAACTAATGAAAAACTGTTTTTT. This codes for CASSESATNEKLFF. Supplemented by reference TRBV2 and TRBJ1-4, the full variable domain reads EPEVTQTPSHQVTQMGQEVILRCVPISNHLYFYWYRQILGQKVEFLVSFYNNEISEKSEIFDDQFSVERPDGSNFTLKIRSTKLEDSAMYFCASSESATNEKLFFGSGTQLSVL.

The CDR3 nucleotides are TGTGCCAGTAGTATCGGTGACAGGGTAGCTTTCTTT. Amino acids: CASSIGDRVAFF. The V and J genes are TRBV19 and TRBJ1-1; TRBD1 aligns across 7 bases. Looked up from germline, CDR1 is LNHDA and CDR2 is SQIVND (reference sequence). The CDR3 has 12 residues. Trimming took 3 bases from V and 10 from J; bases not matched to a gene: 5.

The V and J genes are TRBV11-2 and TRBJ2-2, with D possibly TRBD1 on 5 matching bases. Germline loops: CDR1 SGHAT, CDR2 FQNNGV. This CDR3 spans 14 amino acids. The V gene lost 5 bases and the J gene lost 4 bases, with 11 bases spanning the gap. CDR3 in amino acids: CASSMEDSTGELFF. In DNA, the CDR3 is TGTGCCAGCAGCATGGAAGACAGCACCGGGGAGCTGTTTTTT.

The V and J genes are TRBV4-1 and TRBJ2-1, with D perhaps matching TRBD2 (7 bases). The V and J ends lost 0 bases and 3 bases respectively, with 12 bases between them. Germline CDR1 is MGHRA and CDR2 is YSYEKL. CDR3 length equals 16 residues. CDR3 DNA sequence: TGCGCCAGCAGCCAAGATCGGGGGGCCTTCTACAATGAGCAGTTCTTC. Translated, it gives CASSQDRGAFYNEQFF.

V and J are TRBV2 and TRBJ1-1; 7 nucleotides align to TRBD1. Per germline, CDR1 SNHLY and CDR2 FYNNEI. V shed 6 bases, J shed 3 bases, and the junction held 4 bases outside the gene matches. The CDR3 is 13 amino acids. CDR3 sequence reads: CASRGQVHTEAFF. The CDR3 DNA reads as TGTGCCAGCAGAGGACAGGTCCACACTGAAGCTTTCTTT.

This chain's CDR3 is CASSVDPSGSKGEQYF. As DNA, the CDR3 is TGTGCCAGCAGCGTAGATCCTAGCGGGTCAAAAGGGGAGCAGTACTTC. The chain has TRBV9 and TRBJ2-7; TRBD2 aligns across 8 bases. Germline loops: CDR1 SGDLS, CDR2 YYNGEE. The V segment lost 0 bases and the J segment 7 bases; nucleotides outside the gene matches: 12. CDR3 size: 16 residues.

The V gene is TRBV4-3, the J gene TRBJ1-4; D perhaps matches TRBD1 (6 bases). CDR3 length equals 16 residues. Trimming removed 1 base from V and 0 bases from J, with 9 bases in between. Per germline, CDR1 LGHNA and CDR2 YSLEER. CDR3 sequence reads: CASSQVGTPTNEKLFF. DNA of the CDR3: TGCGCCAGCAGCCAAGTGGGGACACCAACTAATGAAAAACTGTTTTTT.

The genes are TRBV6-5 and TRBJ2-7; D perhaps matches TRBD1 (5 bases). The CDR3 runs 13 residues. Per germline, CDR1 MNHEY and CDR2 SVGAGI. V lost 5 bases to trimming and J lost 2 bases, with 10 bases between them. The DNA for the CDR3 is TGTGCCAGCAGTCTCCAGGGCCCCTACGAGCAGTACTTC. Protein: CASSLQGPYEQYF.

The rearrangement joins TRBV27 to TRBJ2-1, with D possibly being TRBD2 (6 bases). CDR1 is MNHEY and CDR2 is SMNVEV in the germline V gene (reference sequence). The CDR3 extends over 14 amino acids. V was pared by 4 bases and J by 7 bases, with 14 bases between. The DNA for the CDR3 is TGTGCCAGCAGTTCCGCGGGGATTTCGAATGAGCAGTTCTTC. Translation: CASSSAGISNEQFF.

The V call is TRBV2, the J call TRBJ2-5; TRBD2 matches at 9 bases. This CDR3 region has 16 residues. J was trimmed by 4 bases and V by 4 bases; bases with no gene match: 10. CDR1 is SNHLY and CDR2 is FYNNEI in the germline V gene. The CDR3 reads CASSGGGGGDGETQYF. The CDR3 nucleotides read TGTGCCAGCAGTGGGGGCGGCGGGGGGGATGGAGAGACCCAGTACTTC.

The chain recombines TRBV28 with TRBJ2-7; 8 nucleotides match TRBD1. J was trimmed by 4 bases and V by 7 bases; bases with no gene match: 9. The germline CDR1 and CDR2 sequences are MDHEN and SYDVKM. The CDR3 consists of 14 residues. This CDR3 is CASITQGAIYEQYF. The CDR3, as DNA: TGTGCCAGCATTACCCAGGGGGCTATTTACGAGCAGTACTTC.

J is TRBJ1-5 and V is TRBV7-2, with 9 positions matching TRBD1. The CDR3 runs to 14 residues. The V segment lost 3 bases and the J segment 7 bases; nucleotides outside the gene matches: 4. CDR1 and CDR2 (germline): SGHTA, FQGNSA. This CDR3 is CASSLDRGGQPQHF. The CDR3 region has the DNA TGTGCCAGCAGCTTGGACAGGGGTGGACAGCCCCAGCATTTT.

The chain links TRBV4-3 to TRBJ2-7; possibly TRBD2 for D (5 bases). The CDR3 spans 15 residues. Germline V gene sequence: CDR1 LGHNA, CDR2 YSLEER. The germline V and J ends were trimmed by 0 bases and 0 bases, with 9 bases remaining between them. The CDR3 nucleotides are TGCGCCAGCAGCCAAGACTTGGGAGTCTCCTACGAGCAGTACTTC. Its translation: CASSQDLGVSYEQYF.

CDR3 protein: CASSLIGTGATDTQYF. The CDR3, as DNA: TGTGCCAGCAGCTTAATTGGGACAGGAGCCACAGATACGCAGTATTTT. The chain recombines TRBV7-9 with TRBJ2-3; 8 bases are shared with TRBD1. The CDR3 totals 16 residues. With 2 bases clipped from V and 2 bases from J, the junction kept 6 bases outside the gene matches. CDR1 and CDR2 (germline): SEHNR, FQNEAQ (reference sequence).